This T cell receptor beta chain emerged from a study of Ad26.COV2.S vaccination and SARS-CoV-2 variants. General observations from the study: Substantial breadth in spike-specific CD8+ and CD4+ T cell responses was reportedly seen after vaccination.

Treatment meaning: roughly 19 received Ad26.COV2.S at low or high dose, single or two shots; a few received placebo; per-sample allocation not given. Material that was analyzed had been drawn on day 63 after the first vaccine or placebo injection. Of note for this clone: Its antigen remains unidentified.

Germline CDR1 reads MNHEY; CDR2 reads SVGEGT. V lost 2 bases, J lost 4 bases, and 1 base stayed unmatched. CDR3 length: 15 amino acids. Sequencing used immunoSEQ multiplex PCR; TCRdb keeps in-frame clones, though not all of them. The sample has approximately 240,000 clones, roughly 90% seen once; the top ten hold roughly 10%. The sequenced sample was peripheral blood, obtained in a trial of Ad26.COV2.S vaccine versus placebo. The V and J genes are TRBV6-2 or TRBV6-3 and TRBJ2-3, with 12 bases fitting TRBD2. The TCR comes from a person aged 18-60 years who received the Ad26.COV2.S COVID-19 vaccine or a placebo. The CDR3 protein is CASSYLAGGSDTQYF. CDR3 nucleotide sequence: TGTGCCAGCAGTTACCTAGCGGGAGGGTCAGATACGCAGTATTTT.